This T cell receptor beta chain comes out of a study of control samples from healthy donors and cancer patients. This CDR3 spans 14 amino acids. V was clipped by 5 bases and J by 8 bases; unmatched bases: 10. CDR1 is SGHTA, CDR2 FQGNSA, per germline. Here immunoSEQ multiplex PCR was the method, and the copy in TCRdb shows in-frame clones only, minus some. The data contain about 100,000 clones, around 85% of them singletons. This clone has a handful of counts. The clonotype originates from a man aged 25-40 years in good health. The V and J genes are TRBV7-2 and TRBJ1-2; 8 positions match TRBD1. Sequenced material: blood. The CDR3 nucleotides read TGTGCCAGCAGCAAAGATAGGACAGGGCAAGGCTACACCTTC. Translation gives CASSKDRTGQGYTF. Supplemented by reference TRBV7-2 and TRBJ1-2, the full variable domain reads GAGVSQSPSNKVTEKGKDVELRCDPISGHTALYWYRQSLGQGLEFLIYFQGNSAPDKSGLPSDRFSAERTGGSVSTLTIQRTQQEDSAVYLCASSKDRTGQGYTFGSGTRLTVV.